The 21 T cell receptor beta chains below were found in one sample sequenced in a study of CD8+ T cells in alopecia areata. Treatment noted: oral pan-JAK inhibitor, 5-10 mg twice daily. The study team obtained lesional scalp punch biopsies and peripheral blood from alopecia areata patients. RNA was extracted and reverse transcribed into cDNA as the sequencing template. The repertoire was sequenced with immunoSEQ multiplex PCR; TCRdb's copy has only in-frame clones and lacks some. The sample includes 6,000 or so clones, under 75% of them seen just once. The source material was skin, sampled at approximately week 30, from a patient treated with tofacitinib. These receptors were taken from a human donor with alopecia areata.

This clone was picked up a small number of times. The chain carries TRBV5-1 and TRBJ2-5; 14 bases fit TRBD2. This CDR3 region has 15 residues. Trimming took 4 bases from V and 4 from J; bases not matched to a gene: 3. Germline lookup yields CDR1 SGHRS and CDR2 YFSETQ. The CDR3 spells CASSAGTSGRETQYF. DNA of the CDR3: TGCGCCAGCAGCGCGGGGACTAGCGGGAGAGAGACCCAGTACTTC.

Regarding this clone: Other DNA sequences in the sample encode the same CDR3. CDR3 in amino acids: CASSVGQGTYEQYF. The CDR3 nucleotides read TGTGCCAGCAGCGTTGGACAGGGGACCTACGAGCAGTACTTC. This chain links TRBV9 with TRBJ2-7, with TRBD1 identical over 9 bases. The CDR3 spans 14 residues. Germline loops: CDR1 SGDLS, CDR2 YYNGEE. V dropped 2 bases and J dropped 2; count of bases not matched to a gene: 2.

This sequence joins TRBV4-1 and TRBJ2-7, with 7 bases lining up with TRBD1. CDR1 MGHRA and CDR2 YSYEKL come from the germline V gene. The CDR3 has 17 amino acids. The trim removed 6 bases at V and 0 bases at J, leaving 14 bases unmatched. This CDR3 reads CASRGQALGIPSYEQYF. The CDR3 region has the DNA TGCGCCAGCAGAGGACAGGCGTTGGGGATTCCCTCCTACGAGCAGTACTTC.

CDR3 DNA sequence: TGTGCCAGCAGTCAACACCGGCGTATTTACAAAAGTCGGGCCAACGTCCTGACTTTC. It encodes CASSQHRRIYKSRANVLTF. This rearrangement joins TRBV6-7 to TRBJ2-6; D remains unclear. TRBV6-7 is designated an ORF whose function remains uncertain. The CDR3 runs to 19 residues. The V end lost 5 bases, the J end lost 5 bases, and 25 bases lay between the germline ends.

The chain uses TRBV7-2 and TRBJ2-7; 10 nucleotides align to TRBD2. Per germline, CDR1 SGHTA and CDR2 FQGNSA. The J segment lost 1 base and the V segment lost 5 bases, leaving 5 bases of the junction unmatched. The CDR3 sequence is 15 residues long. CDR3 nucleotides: TGTGCCAGCAGCGATAGCGGGGGGAGGTCCTACGAGCAGTACTTC. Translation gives CASSDSGGRSYEQYF.

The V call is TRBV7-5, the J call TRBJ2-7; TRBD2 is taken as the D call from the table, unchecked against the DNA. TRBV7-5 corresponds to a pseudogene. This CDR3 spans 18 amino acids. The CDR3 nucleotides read TGTGTCAGAAGCATCGAGGAAACTAGCGCAACCTACTCCTACGAGCAGTACTTC. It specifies CVRSIEETSATYSYEQYF.

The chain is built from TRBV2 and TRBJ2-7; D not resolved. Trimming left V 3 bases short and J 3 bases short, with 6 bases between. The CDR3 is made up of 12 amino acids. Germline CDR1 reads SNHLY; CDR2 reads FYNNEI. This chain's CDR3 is CASSDLFYEQYF. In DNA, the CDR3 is TGTGCCAGCAGTGACCTTTTCTACGAGCAGTACTTC. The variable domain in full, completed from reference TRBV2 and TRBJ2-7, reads EPEVTQTPSHQVTQMGQEVILRCVPISNHLYFYWYRQILGQKVEFLVSFYNNEISEKSEIFDDQFSVERPDGSNFTLKIRSTKLEDSAMYFCASSDLFYEQYFGPGTRLTVT.

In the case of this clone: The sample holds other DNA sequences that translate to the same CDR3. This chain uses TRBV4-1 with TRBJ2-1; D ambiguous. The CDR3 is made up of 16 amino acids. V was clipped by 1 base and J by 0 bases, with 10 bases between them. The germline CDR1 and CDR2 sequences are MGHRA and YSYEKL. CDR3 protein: CASSQVDLISYNEQFF. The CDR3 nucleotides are TGCGCCAGCAGCCAAGTCGACCTCATCTCCTACAATGAGCAGTTCTTC.

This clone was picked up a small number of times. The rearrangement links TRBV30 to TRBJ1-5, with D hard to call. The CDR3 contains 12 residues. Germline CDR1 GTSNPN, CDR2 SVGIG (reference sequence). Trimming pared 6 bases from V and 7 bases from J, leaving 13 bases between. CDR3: CACARGEQPQHF. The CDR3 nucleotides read TGTGCCTGCGCTCGGGGAGAGCAGCCCCAGCATTTT. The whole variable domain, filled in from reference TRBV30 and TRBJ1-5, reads SQTIHQWPATLVQPVGSPLSLECTVEGTSNPNLYWYRQAAGRGLQLLFYSVGIGQISSEVPQNLSASRPQDRQFILSSKKLLLSDSGFYLCACARGEQPQHFGDGTRLSIL.

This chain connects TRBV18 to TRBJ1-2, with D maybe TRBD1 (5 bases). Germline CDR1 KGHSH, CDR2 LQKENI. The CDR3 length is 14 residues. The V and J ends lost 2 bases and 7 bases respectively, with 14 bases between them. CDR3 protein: CASSPSVGVAGYTF. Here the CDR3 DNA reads TGTGCCAGCTCACCATCGGTGGGGGTTGCTGGCTACACCTTC.

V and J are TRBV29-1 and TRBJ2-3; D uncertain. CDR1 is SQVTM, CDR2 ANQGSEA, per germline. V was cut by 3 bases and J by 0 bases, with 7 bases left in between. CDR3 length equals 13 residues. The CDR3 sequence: CSVDVISTDTQYF. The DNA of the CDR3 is TGCAGCGTTGATGTGATTAGCACAGATACGCAGTATTTT.

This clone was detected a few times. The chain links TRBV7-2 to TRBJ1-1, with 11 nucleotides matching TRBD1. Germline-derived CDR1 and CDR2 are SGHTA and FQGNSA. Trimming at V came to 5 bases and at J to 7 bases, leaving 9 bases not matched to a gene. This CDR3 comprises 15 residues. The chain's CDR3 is CASSGRTGGFGEAFF. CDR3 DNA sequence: TGTGCCAGCAGCGGGCGGACAGGGGGCTTCGGTGAAGCTTTCTTT.

The CDR3 DNA reads TGTGCCAGCAGGTTAGGGCCAGGGGGTAGCTACGAGCAGTACTTC. It encodes CASRLGPGGSYEQYF. The rearrangement joins TRBV7-3 to TRBJ2-7, with 7 bases matching TRBD1. This CDR3 contains 15 residues. Unmatched junction bases numbered 11, after V lost 6 bases and J lost 3 bases. Germline V lookup: CDR1 SGHTA, CDR2 FQGTGA.

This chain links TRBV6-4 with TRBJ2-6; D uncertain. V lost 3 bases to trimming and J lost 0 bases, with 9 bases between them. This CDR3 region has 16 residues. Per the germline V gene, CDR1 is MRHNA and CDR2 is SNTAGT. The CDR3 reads CASSENGISGANVLTF. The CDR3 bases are TGTGCCAGCAGTGAGAACGGTATCTCTGGGGCCAACGTCCTGACTTTC.

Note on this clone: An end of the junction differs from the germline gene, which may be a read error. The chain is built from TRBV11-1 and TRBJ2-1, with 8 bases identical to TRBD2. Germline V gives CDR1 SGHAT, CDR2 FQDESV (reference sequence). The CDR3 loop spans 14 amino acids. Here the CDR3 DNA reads TGTGCCACCAGCGGGACTAGGTTATACAATGAGCAGTTCTTC. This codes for CATSGTRLYNEQFF.

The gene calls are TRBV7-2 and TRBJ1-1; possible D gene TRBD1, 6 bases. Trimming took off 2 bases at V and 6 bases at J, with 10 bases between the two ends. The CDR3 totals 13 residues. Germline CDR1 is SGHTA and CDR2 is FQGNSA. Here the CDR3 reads CASSLRRGPEAFF. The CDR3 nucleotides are TGTGCCAGCAGCTTACGCAGGGGCCCTGAAGCTTTCTTT.

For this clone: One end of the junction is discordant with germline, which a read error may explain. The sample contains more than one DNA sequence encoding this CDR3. CDR3 in DNA: TGTGCCAGCAGCGCCTACTCCAACTACGAGCAATACTTC. Translation gives CASSAYSNYEQYF. The chain couples TRBV7-8 to TRBJ2-7; D is unclear. The length of the CDR3 is 13 residues. Per the germline V gene, CDR1 is SGHVS and CDR2 is FQNEAQ.

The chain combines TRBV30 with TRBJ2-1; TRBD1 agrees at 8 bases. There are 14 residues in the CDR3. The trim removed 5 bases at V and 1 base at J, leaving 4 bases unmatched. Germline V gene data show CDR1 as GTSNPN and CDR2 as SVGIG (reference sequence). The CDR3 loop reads CAWRRDRSYNEQFF. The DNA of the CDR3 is TGTGCCTGGCGCCGGGACAGGTCCTACAATGAGCAGTTCTTC. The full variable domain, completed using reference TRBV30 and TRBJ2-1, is SQTIHQWPATLVQPVGSPLSLECTVEGTSNPNLYWYRQAAGRGLQLLFYSVGIGQISSEVPQNLSASRPQDRQFILSSKKLLLSDSGFYLCAWRRDRSYNEQFFGPGTRLTVL.

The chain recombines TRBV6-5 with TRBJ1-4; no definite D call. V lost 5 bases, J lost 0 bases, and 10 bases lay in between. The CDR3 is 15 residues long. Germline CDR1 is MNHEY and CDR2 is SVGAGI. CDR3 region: CASSTGAATNEKLFF. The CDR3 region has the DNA TGTGCCAGCAGTACCGGAGCCGCAACTAATGAAAAACTGTTTTTT.

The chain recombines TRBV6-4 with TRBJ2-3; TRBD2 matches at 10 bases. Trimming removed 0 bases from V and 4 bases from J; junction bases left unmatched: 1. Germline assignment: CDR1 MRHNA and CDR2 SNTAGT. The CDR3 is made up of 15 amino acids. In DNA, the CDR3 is TGTGCCAGCAGTGACTCAGCGGGGGGGCCAGATACGCAGTATTTT. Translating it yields CASSDSAGGPDTQYF.

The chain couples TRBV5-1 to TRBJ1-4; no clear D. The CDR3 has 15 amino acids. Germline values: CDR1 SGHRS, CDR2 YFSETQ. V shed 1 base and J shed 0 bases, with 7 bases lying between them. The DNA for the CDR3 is TGCGCCAGCAGCTTGCAGGCAGCAACTAATGAAAAACTGTTTTTT. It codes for CASSLQAATNEKLFF.